The subject of this entry is one TCR beta chain. As yet, its antigen is unknown. Germline V gene lookup returns CDR1 SGHTA and CDR2 FQGNSA. This CDR3 comprises 16 residues. The germline V and J ends were trimmed by 2 bases and 4 bases, with 16 bases remaining between them. This record belongs to a study of identical twins. Broader study findings: Beta clonotypes that were abundant in cord blood contained fewer insertions, a pattern absent from memory repertoires.

MiXCR, applied by TCRdb to the 5' RACE reads, yields one record per CDR3 protein. This table has fewer than 500,000 distinct CDR3 sequences, 20% to 25% appearing once. This same sample was also taken into another study, of T cells expressing NK-cell markers. That report adds: TCR beta repertoires came from sorted CD3+CD56+NKG2C+, CD3+CD56+NKG2C- and CD3+CD56-NKG2C+ T cells. Within several experiments, an anti-gamma-delta TCR antibody kept the sorting limited to alpha-beta TCR T cells. The CD3+CD56-NKG2C+ fraction was also led by these clonotypes in several donors.

The sequence came from a woman younger than 30 in good health. The sequenced material came from CD4+ T cells sorted from blood. The V call is TRBV7-2, the J call TRBJ2-3; D is perhaps TRBD1 or TRBD2 (6 bases each). The CDR3 loop is CASSLTGAGTADTQYF. CDR3 coding DNA: TGTGCCAGCAGCTTAACGGGGGCTGGAACCGCAGATACGCAGTATTTT.